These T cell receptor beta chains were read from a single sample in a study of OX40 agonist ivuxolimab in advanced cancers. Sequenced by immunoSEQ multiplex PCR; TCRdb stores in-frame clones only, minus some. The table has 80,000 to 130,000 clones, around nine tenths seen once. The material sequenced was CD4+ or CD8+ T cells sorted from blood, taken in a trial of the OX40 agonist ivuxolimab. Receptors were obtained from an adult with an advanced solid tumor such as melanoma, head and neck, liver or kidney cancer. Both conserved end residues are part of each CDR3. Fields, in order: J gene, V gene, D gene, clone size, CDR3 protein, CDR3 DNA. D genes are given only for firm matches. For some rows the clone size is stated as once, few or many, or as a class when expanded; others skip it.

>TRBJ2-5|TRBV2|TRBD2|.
CASSGPGLAGVTAQETQYF
TGTGCCAGCAGTGGACCGGGACTAGCGGGAGTTACCGCCCAAGAGACCCAGTACTTC
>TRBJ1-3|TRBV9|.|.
CASSGRYGMVGNTIYF
TGTGCCAGCAGCGGCCGGTACGGCATGGTAGGAAACACCATATATTTT
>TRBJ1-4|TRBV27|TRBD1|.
CAVPGQGALSEKLFF
TGTGCCGTCCCCGGTCAGGGGGCGTTATCTGAAAAACTGTTTTTT
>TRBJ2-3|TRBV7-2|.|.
CASSLDGLTASTDTQYF
TGTGCCAGCAGCTTAGACGGATTGACAGCTAGCACAGATACGCAGTATTTT
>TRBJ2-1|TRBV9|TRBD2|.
CASSAGLAAGEQFF
TGTGCCAGCAGCGCCGGACTAGCGGCCGGCGAGCAGTTCTTC
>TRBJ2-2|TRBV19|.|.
CASKGVSGNTGELFF
TGTGCCAGTAAAGGGGTTAGCGGGAACACCGGGGAGCTGTTTTTT
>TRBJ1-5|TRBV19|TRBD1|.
CASRDRVNQPQHF
TGTGCCAGCCGGGACAGGGTCAACCAGCCCCAGCATTTT
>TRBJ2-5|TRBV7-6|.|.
CASSFRPTGLQETQYF
TGTGCCAGCAGCTTTCGTCCGACAGGCCTACAAGAGACCCAGTACTTC
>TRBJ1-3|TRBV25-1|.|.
CASSTMGNTIYF
TGTGCCAGCAGTACCATGGGAAACACCATATATTTT
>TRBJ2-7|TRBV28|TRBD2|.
CASSLPGPGGHTKYEQYF
TGTGCCAGCAGTTTACCGGGGCCGGGAGGGCATACAAAATACGAGCAGTACTTC
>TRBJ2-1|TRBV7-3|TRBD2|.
CASSPTGVAGDNEQFF
TGTGCCAGCAGCCCGACCGGGGTAGCGGGAGACAATGAGCAGTTCTTC
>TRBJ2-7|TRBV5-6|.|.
CASSLVLAEEYF
TGTGCCAGCAGCTTGGTCTTAGCGGAAGAGTACTTC
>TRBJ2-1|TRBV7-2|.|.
CASSNYNEQFF
TGTGCCAGCAGCAACTACAATGAGCAGTTCTTC
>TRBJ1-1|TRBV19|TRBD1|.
CASRIFSPGTANTEAFF
TGTGCCAGTAGGATCTTTTCCCCCGGGACAGCGAACACTGAAGCTTTCTTT
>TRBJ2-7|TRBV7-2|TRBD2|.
CASSSPPSGGYEQYF
TGTGCCAGCAGCTCCCCCCCTAGCGGAGGGTACGAGCAGTACTTC
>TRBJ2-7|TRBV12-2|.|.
CASRLTQQKLATYEQYF
TGTGCAAGTCGCTTAACCCAACAGAAGCTAGCGACCTACGAGCAGTACTTC
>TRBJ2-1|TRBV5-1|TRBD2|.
CASSWTSGKYNEQFF
TGCGCCAGCAGCTGGACTAGCGGGAAGTACAATGAGCAGTTCTTC
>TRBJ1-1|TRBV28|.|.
CASTEGGHDTEAFF
TGTGCCAGCACCGAAGGGGGACACGACACTGAAGCTTTCTTT
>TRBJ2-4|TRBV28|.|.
CASSIGGLAKNIQYF
TGTGCCAGCTCTATCGGGGGGCTAGCCAAAAACATTCAGTACTTC
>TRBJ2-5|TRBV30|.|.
CAWSVLGGLETQYF
TGTGCCTGGAGTGTTTTGGGGGGATTGGAGACCCAGTACTTC
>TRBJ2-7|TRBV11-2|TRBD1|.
CASRPDRAGYEQYF
TGTGCCAGCAGACCTGACAGGGCGGGCTACGAGCAGTACTTC
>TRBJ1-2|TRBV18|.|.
CASSPQDSLGYTF
TGTGCCAGCTCACCACAAGACAGTCTAGGCTACACCTTC
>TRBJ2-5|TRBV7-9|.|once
CASSTPQGSYQETQYF
TGTGCCAGCAGCACCCCGCAGGGATCGTACCAAGAGACCCAGTACTTC
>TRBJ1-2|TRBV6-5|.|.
CASSYPLGGRNYGYTF
TGTGCCAGCAGTTACCCCCTGGGTGGTCGTAACTATGGCTACACCTTC
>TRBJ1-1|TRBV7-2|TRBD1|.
CASSSLGGQGGTEAFF
TGTGCCAGCAGCTCCTTAGGGGGACAGGGCGGCACTGAAGCTTTCTTT
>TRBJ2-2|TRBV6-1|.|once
CASSETTPAGELFF
TGTGCCAGCAGTGAAACCACCCCGGCGGGGGAGCTGTTTTTT
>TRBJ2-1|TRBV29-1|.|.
CSVITRTYNEQFF
TGCAGCGTTATAACTCGGACCTACAATGAGCAGTTCTTC
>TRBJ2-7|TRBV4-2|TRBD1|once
CASSRTGSYEQYF
TGTGCCAGCAGTCGGACAGGGTCCTACGAGCAGTACTTC
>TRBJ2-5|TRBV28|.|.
CASTSPRGGAQETQYF
TGTGCCAGCACTTCGCCGAGGGGGGGGGCGCAGGAGACCCAGTACTTC